The rows below give T cell receptor beta chains drawn from one sample of a study of shared clonotypes between healthy human individuals. The method was immunoSEQ multiplex PCR; TCRdb's version includes in-frame clones alone and lacks a portion of them. This sample yields about 960,000 clones, of which 76% are seen a single time; nearly 1.5% belongs to the top ten. The sample consisted of memory CD4+ T cells sorted from blood. The receptors were gathered from a man between 18 and 29 years old in good health. Each CDR3 is given with its conserved first and last residue. A D gene is named only where the DNA matches it firmly. Rows give clone size only sometimes, using once, few, many, or a class for an expanded clone.

J | size | V | D | CDR3 | DNA
TRBJ1-1 | - | TRBV19 | - | CASSMGRNTEAFF | TGTGCCAGTAGTATGGGGAGGAACACTGAAGCTTTCTTT
TRBJ2-7 | once | TRBV5-4 | - | CASSLSQGGTYEQYF | TGTGCCAGCAGCTTGAGCCAGGGGGGGACCTACGAGCAGTACTTC
TRBJ2-7 | - | TRBV18 | - | CASSWDTYEQYF | TGTGCCAGCTCTTGGGACACCTACGAGCAGTACTTC
TRBJ2-7 | - | TRBV7-7 | - | CASSLGRPYEQYF | TGTGCTAGCAGCCTCGGGCGCCCCTACGAGCAGTACTTC
TRBJ1-1 | - | TRBV6-1 | - | CASSSGAGATEAFF | TGTGCCAGCTCTTCAGGGGCGGGGGCCACTGAAGCTTTCTTT
TRBJ2-2 | - | TRBV11-2 | - | CASSFQNTGELFF | TGTGCCAGCAGCTTTCAGAACACCGGGGAGCTGTTTTTT
TRBJ2-5 | few | TRBV7-9 | - | CASSLSRGQDKETQYF | TGTGCCAGCAGCTTAAGCAGAGGGCAGGACAAGGAGACCCAGTACTTC
TRBJ2-1 | - | TRBV7-9 | TRBD2 | CASSRSGGAGDEQFF | TGTGCCAGCAGCCGTAGCGGGGGGGCCGGAGATGAGCAGTTCTTC
TRBJ2-6 | - | TRBV7-2 | - | CASSTQLIGANVLTF | TGTGCCAGCAGTACGCAGCTCATTGGGGCCAACGTCCTGACTTTC
TRBJ1-6 | - | TRBV7-8 | - | CASSSKGEGTRHSPLHF | TGTGCCAGCAGTTCCAAGGGTGAGGGGACACGTCACTCACCCCTCCACTTT
TRBJ2-2 | - | TRBV5-1 | - | CASRKTASNTGELFF | TGCGCCAGCAGAAAGACAGCCTCGAACACCGGGGAGCTGTTTTTT
TRBJ2-1 | - | TRBV11-2 | TRBD1 | CASSFWTGENEQFF | TGTGCCAGCAGCTTCTGGACAGGGGAGAATGAGCAGTTCTTC
TRBJ1-2 | - | TRBV4-2 | - | CASSQDQAFTYGYTF | TGTGCCAGCAGCCAAGATCAGGCTTTCACCTATGGCTACACCTTC
TRBJ1-5 | - | TRBV5-6 | - | CASSLASGQPQHF | TGTGCCAGCAGCTTGGCCTCGGGACAGCCCCAGCATTTT
TRBJ1-5 | - | TRBV27 | - | CASSFHGGFGQPQHF | TGTGCCAGCAGTTTTCACGGGGGGTTTGGTCAGCCCCAGCATTTT
TRBJ2-3 | - | TRBV5-1 | - | CASKLSTDTQYF | TGCGCCAGCAAACTTAGCACAGATACGCAGTATTTT
TRBJ1-2 | few | TRBV21-1 | - | CASSKTATYGYTF | TGTGCCAGCAGCAAGACAGCTACCTATGGCTACACCTTC
TRBJ2-1 | - | TRBV5-1 | - | CASSLMTGGLNEQFF | TGCGCCAGCAGCTTGATGACGGGGGGCCTCAATGAGCAGTTCTTC
TRBJ1-5 | few | TRBV30 | TRBD1 | CAWGQDYSNQPQHF | TGTGCCTGGGGACAGGATTATAGCAATCAGCCCCAGCATTTT
TRBJ1-2 | - | TRBV2 | TRBD1 | CATDREGYGYTF | TGTGCCACCGACAGGGAGGGCTATGGCTACACCTTC
TRBJ2-5 | many | TRBV5-4 | TRBD2 | CASSLGLAGGQETQYF | TGTGCCAGCAGCTTAGGACTAGCGGGGGGGCAAGAGACCCAGTACTTC
TRBJ1-2 | once | TRBV30 | - | CAWSGTGWDYTF | TGTGCCTGGAGTGGTACAGGGTGGGACTACACCTTC
TRBJ1-4 | - | TRBV7-8 | - | CASRGGNEKLFF | TGTGCCAGCAGGGGCGGCAATGAAAAACTGTTTTTT
TRBJ1-2 | - | TRBV2 | - | CASSSDPVNGYTF | TGTGCCAGCAGTTCTGACCCCGTCAATGGCTACACCTTC